Sequencing of this T cell receptor beta chain was carried out in a study of T cells in women clearing cervical HPV infection. V lost 2 bases to trimming and J lost 6 bases; unmatched junction nucleotides: 8. The germline gives CDR1 SGHVS, CDR2 FNYEAQ. The CDR3 is made up of 16 amino acids. For this clone: The read terminates 3 residues ahead of where the CDR3 ends, so the germline J gene completes it.

TCRdb's table, derived via immunoSEQ multiplex PCR, lists solely in-frame clones and lacks some. The table for this sample gives under 40,000 clones. The rearrangement uses TRBV7-6 and TRBJ2-1, with 9 bases that match TRBD1. The sample taken for sequencing was blood buffy coat. The source is a woman aged 18 to 75 with a cervical HPV16 infection that either progressed to CIN3+ or cleared (not recorded which). CDR3 protein: CASSLRWDRATNEQFF. CDR3 bases read: TGTGCCAGCAGCTTAAGATGGGACAGGGCCACCAATGAG.